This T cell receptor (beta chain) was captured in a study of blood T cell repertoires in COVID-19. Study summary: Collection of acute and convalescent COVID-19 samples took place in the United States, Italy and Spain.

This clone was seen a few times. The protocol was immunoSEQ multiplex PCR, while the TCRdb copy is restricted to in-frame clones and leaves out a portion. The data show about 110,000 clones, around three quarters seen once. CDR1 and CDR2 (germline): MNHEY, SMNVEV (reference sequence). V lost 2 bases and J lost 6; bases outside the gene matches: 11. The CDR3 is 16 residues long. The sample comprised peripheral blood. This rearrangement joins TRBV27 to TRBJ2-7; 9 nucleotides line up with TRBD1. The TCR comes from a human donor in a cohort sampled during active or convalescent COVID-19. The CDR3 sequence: CASSLLGTGSLSEQYF. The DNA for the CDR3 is TGTGCCAGCAGTTTACTCGGGACAGGGTCATTGTCCGAGCAGTACTTC.